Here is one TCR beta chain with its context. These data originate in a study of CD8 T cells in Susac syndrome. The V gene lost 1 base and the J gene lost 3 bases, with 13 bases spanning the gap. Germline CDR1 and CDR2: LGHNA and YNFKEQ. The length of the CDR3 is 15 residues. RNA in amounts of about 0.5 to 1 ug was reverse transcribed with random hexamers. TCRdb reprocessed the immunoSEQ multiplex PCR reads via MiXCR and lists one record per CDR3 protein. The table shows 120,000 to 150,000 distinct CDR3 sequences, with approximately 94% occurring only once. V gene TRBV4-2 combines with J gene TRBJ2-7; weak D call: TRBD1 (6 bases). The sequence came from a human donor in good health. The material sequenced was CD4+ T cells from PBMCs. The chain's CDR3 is CASSQAGTQDYEQYF. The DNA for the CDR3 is TGTGCCAGCAGCCAAGCCGGGACACAGGACTACGAGCAGTACTTC.